This is a list of T cell receptor beta chains from one sample in a study of T cell changes during pregnancy in multiple sclerosis. Assay used: immunoSEQ multiplex PCR; TCRdb lists only in-frame clones, some missing. The repertoire holds roughly 49,000 clones, over 90% seen once, with approximately 6% in the top ten. The sequencing here drew on CD8+ T cells from peripheral blood mononuclear cells, taken in the first trimester of pregnancy. These receptors all stem from a female donor with multiple sclerosis, enrolled in a pregnancy study. CDR3s include the opening cysteine and the closing phenylalanine or tryptophan.

v_call: TRBV7-9
j_call: TRBJ1-1
cdr3_length: 15
cdr3_aa: CASSFPTGAGTEAFF

v_call: TRBV9
j_call: TRBJ2-7
cdr3_length: 14
cdr3_aa: CASSVDQRGYEQYF

v_call: TRBV4-2
j_call: TRBJ2-7
cdr3_length: 17
cdr3_aa: CASSQDPAGGGLYEQYF

v_call: TRBV13
j_call: TRBJ1-3
cdr3_length: 16
cdr3_aa: CASSPPRGYSGNTIYF

v_call: TRBV6-5
j_call: TRBJ2-7
cdr3_length: 14
cdr3_aa: CASSYSGTGNEQYF

v_call: TRBV9
j_call: TRBJ1-2
cdr3_length: 15
cdr3_aa: CASSAAGQGAYGYTF

v_call: TRBV27
j_call: TRBJ2-7
cdr3_length: 14
cdr3_aa: CASSFSSDRGEQYF

v_call: TRBV7-9
j_call: TRBJ2-1
cdr3_length: 15
cdr3_aa: CASSLTAGVYNEQFF

v_call: TRBV5-1
j_call: TRBJ2-1
cdr3_length: 13
cdr3_aa: CASMGGMYNEQFF

v_call: TRBV5-1
j_call: TRBJ2-3
cdr3_length: 14
cdr3_aa: CASSTQGHTDTQYF

v_call: TRBV6-1
j_call: TRBJ1-2
cdr3_length: 13
cdr3_aa: CASSEADSGGYTF

v_call: TRBV7-9
j_call: TRBJ1-2
cdr3_length: 15
cdr3_aa: CASSLGGTENYGYTF

v_call: TRBV7-3
j_call: TRBJ2-1
cdr3_length: 18
cdr3_aa: CASSPQMTGLAGGEEQFF

v_call: TRBV28
j_call: TRBJ2-3
cdr3_length: 18
cdr3_aa: CASTESGTSGRAVDTQYF

v_call: TRBV27
j_call: TRBJ2-1
cdr3_length: 15
cdr3_aa: CASSLAGGARNEQFF

v_call: TRBV4-1
j_call: TRBJ2-2
cdr3_length: 15
cdr3_aa: CASSLRTGGTGELFF

v_call: TRBV27
j_call: TRBJ2-3
cdr3_length: 13
cdr3_aa: CASSPLATDTQYF

v_call: TRBV7-2
j_call: TRBJ1-1
cdr3_length: 13
cdr3_aa: CASSLVSGTEAFF

v_call: TRBV11-2
j_call: TRBJ2-1
cdr3_length: 13
cdr3_aa: CASSPRPGNEQFF

v_call: TRBV19
j_call: TRBJ1-2
cdr3_length: 16
cdr3_aa: CASRGLLTRGNYGYTF

v_call: TRBV19
j_call: TRBJ2-7
cdr3_length: 14
cdr3_aa: CASRDTGRSYEQYF

v_call: TRBV5-5
j_call: TRBJ1-2
cdr3_length: 14
cdr3_aa: CASSWGGDILGYTF

v_call: TRBV28
j_call: TRBJ2-3
cdr3_length: 11
cdr3_aa: CASTYTDTQYF

v_call: TRBV7-9
j_call: TRBJ2-7
cdr3_length: 14
cdr3_aa: CASSSGQGSYEQYF

v_call: TRBV19
j_call: TRBJ2-7
cdr3_length: 17
cdr3_aa: CASSITGGGLSNYEQYF

v_call: TRBV30
j_call: TRBJ2-7
cdr3_length: 17
cdr3_aa: CAWSVLGHSGRGYEQYF

v_call: TRBV7-9
j_call: TRBJ2-3
cdr3_length: 15
cdr3_aa: CASSSTRQGTDTQYF

v_call: TRBV28
j_call: TRBJ2-2
cdr3_length: 13
cdr3_aa: CASRTSANGELFF

v_call: TRBV18
j_call: TRBJ1-1
cdr3_length: 13
cdr3_aa: CASSLTGTTEAFF

v_call: TRBV9
j_call: TRBJ2-7
cdr3_length: 14
cdr3_aa: CASSVGEGAYEQYF

v_call: TRBV2
j_call: TRBJ2-1
cdr3_length: 16
cdr3_aa: CASSEWFGGSYNEQFF

v_call: TRBV19
j_call: TRBJ1-4
cdr3_length: 11
cdr3_aa: CASSAGEKLFF

v_call: TRBV4-3
j_call: TRBJ2-1
cdr3_length: 15
cdr3_aa: CASSQETSGYNEQFF

v_call: TRBV11-2
j_call: TRBJ1-1
cdr3_length: 11
cdr3_aa: CASSPFYEAFF

v_call: TRBV4-2
j_call: TRBJ2-1
cdr3_length: 14
cdr3_aa: CASSLSSTSREQFF

v_call: TRBV30
j_call: TRBJ2-1
cdr3_length: 18
cdr3_aa: CAWMGGLAGGPSYNEQFF

v_call: TRBV7-9
j_call: TRBJ2-1
cdr3_length: 12
cdr3_aa: CASSLRGNEQFF

v_call: TRBV21-1
j_call: TRBJ2-3
cdr3_length: 15
cdr3_aa: CASSKVPWTFHTQYF

v_call: TRBV2
j_call: TRBJ2-1
cdr3_length: 19
cdr3_aa: CASSEIPPFGQGVYNEQFF

v_call: TRBV19
j_call: TRBJ1-2
cdr3_length: 13
cdr3_aa: CASSAGQSYGYTF

v_call: TRBV6-1
j_call: TRBJ2-3
cdr3_length: 18
cdr3_aa: CASSEGLAGGPVTDTQYF

v_call: TRBV4-1
j_call: TRBJ1-1
cdr3_length: 16
cdr3_aa: CASSQAGRTGATEAFF

v_call: TRBV7-6
j_call: TRBJ2-7
cdr3_length: 13
cdr3_aa: CASSWGESYEQYF

v_call: TRBV7-6
j_call: TRBJ2-2
cdr3_length: 17
cdr3_aa: CASSLNPTGANTGELFF

v_call: TRBV30
j_call: TRBJ1-2
cdr3_length: 16
cdr3_aa: CAWSAKPRHTNYGYTF

v_call: TRBV19
j_call: TRBJ2-7
cdr3_length: 14
cdr3_aa: CASSIGGHEYEQYF

v_call: TRBV11-2
j_call: TRBJ1-2
cdr3_length: 16
cdr3_aa: CASSTRDRSEGGGYTF

v_call: TRBV5-1
j_call: TRBJ2-1
cdr3_length: 16
cdr3_aa: CASSLIWTSGSDEQFF

v_call: TRBV6-5
j_call: TRBJ1-3
cdr3_length: 14
cdr3_aa: CASSPTGQGNTIYF

v_call: TRBV13
j_call: TRBJ1-2
cdr3_length: 15
cdr3_aa: CASSLVGRTNYGYTF

v_call: TRBV5-4
j_call: TRBJ1-2
cdr3_length: 13
cdr3_aa: CASRNRGYYGYTF

v_call: TRBV19
j_call: TRBJ2-7
cdr3_length: 15
cdr3_aa: CASSTPRGRLNEQYF

v_call: TRBV30
j_call: TRBJ2-1
cdr3_length: 16
cdr3_aa: CAWSSMGSRTGNEQFF

v_call: TRBV7-9
j_call: TRBJ2-5
cdr3_length: 14
cdr3_aa: CASSFSDSLETQYF

v_call: TRBV23-1
j_call: TRBJ2-7
cdr3_length: 18
cdr3_aa: CASSRTRPSPTLHYEQYF

v_call: TRBV23-1
j_call: TRBJ1-5
cdr3_length: 16
cdr3_aa: CASSKIGWANPQPQHF

v_call: TRBV12-5
j_call: TRBJ2-1
cdr3_length: 11
cdr3_aa: CASGQGREQFF

v_call: TRBV11-3
j_call: TRBJ2-1
cdr3_length: 16
cdr3_aa: CASSPGLAGTYNEQFF

v_call: TRBV6-6
j_call: TRBJ1-3
cdr3_length: 14
cdr3_aa: CASSYLKMGLTIYF